This TCR beta chain was sequenced during a study of blood T cell repertoires in COVID-19. The overall study: Samples representing acute and convalescent COVID-19 were sourced from the United States, Italy and Spain. PBMCs, B-cell-depleted T cells, or T cells were the source of the cDNA or gDNA that made up the material.

This clone was observed a single time. Sequencing was performed with immunoSEQ multiplex PCR; in TCRdb, only in-frame clones are kept and a portion is missing. The sample shows about 200,000 clones, about nine tenths of them seen only once. Germline assignment: CDR1 SGHDT and CDR2 YYEEEE. The CDR3 loop spans 16 amino acids. Germline trimming cut 7 bases from V and 7 bases from J; bases unmatched to any gene: 17. The receptor was isolated from a woman aged 40 to 50 with acute or convalescent COVID-19. The V and J genes are TRBV5-6 and TRBJ1-2; 9 bases are a match to TRBD1. Sequenced input: peripheral blood. The CDR3 bases are TGTGCCAGCGGGCTACAGGGGGCGGCTTTGGTTTCTGGCTACACCTTC. Residues: CASGLQGAALVSGYTF.